The present entry profiles one T cell receptor (beta chain) with its context. This record belongs to a study of blood T cell repertoires in COVID-19. Germline lookup yields CDR1 LNHDA and CDR2 SQIVND (reference sequence). The CDR3 has 13 amino acids. Trimming took 4 bases from V and 4 from J, leaving 8 bases between them. Only in-frame clones appear in the TCRdb table, and some are missing; sequencing was by immunoSEQ multiplex PCR. The sample includes about 250,000 clones, about 87% of them seen just once. Everyone who took part was roughly 18 to 89 years old, and they came from about 25 US areas. Cohort placement rested on clinical history that participants reported themselves.

The TCR was taken from a woman aged 45-60 years who had recovered from COVID-19. Sequencing used PBMCs or T cells enriched from blood (not recorded which). This sequence joins TRBV19 and TRBJ2-1; D remains unclear. CDR3 nucleotide sequence: TGTGCCAGTAGTACACGACTGTACAATGAGCAGTTCTTC. Its protein is CASSTRLYNEQFF.